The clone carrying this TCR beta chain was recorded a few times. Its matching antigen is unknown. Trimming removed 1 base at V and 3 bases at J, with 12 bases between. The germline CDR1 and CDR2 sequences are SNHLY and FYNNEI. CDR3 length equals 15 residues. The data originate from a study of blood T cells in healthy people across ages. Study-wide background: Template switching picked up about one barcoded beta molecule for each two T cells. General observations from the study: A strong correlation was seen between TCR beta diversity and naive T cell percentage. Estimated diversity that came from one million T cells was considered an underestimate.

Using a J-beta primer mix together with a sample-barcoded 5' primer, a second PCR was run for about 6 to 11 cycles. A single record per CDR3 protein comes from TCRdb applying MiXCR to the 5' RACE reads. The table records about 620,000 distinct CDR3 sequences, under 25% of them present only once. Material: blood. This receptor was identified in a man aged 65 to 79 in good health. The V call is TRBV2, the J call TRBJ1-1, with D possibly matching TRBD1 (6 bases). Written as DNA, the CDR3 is TGTGCCAGCAGTGAAGATCGAGGGGGGGACACTGAAGCTTTCTTT. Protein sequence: CASSEDRGGDTEAFF.